The 17 T cell receptor beta chains presented below share a single source sample, sequenced in a study of T cell clonality in common variable immunodeficiency. Some clones are missing from TCRdb's copy, which holds only in-frame ones; the method was immunoSEQ multiplex PCR. There are roughly 42,000 clones in the sample, none observed a single time. No antigens are known for them. Study-wide results and limits: Reportedly, TCR beta sequences from common variable immunodeficiency showed fewer deletions and N-nucleotide insertions.

The specimen was peripheral blood mononuclear cells. The receptors stem from a human donor with common variable immunodeficiency.

This clone was counted a few times. Read sequence stops 3 residues before the CDR3 end, and the germline J gene provides the missing end. The chain carries TRBV2 and TRBJ2-7; TRBD2 matches 7 bases. The V gene's germline CDR1 is SNHLY and CDR2 FYNNEI. This CDR3 is built from 15 residues. V shed 5 bases and J 6 bases; nucleotides not matched to a gene: 13. Partial CDR3 DNA: TGTGCCAGCAGTTCGACTAGCTCCGGTTCTTCCGAG. Protein: CASSSTSSGSSE. In full, the CDR3 is CASSSTSSGSSEQYF.

This clone was seen a handful of times. The read ends 3 residues early relative to the CDR3; the germline J gene fills the gap. The rearrangement joins TRBV20-1 to TRBJ2-7; maybe TRBD1 (6 bases). Trimming removed 6 bases at V and 3 bases at J, with 15 bases between. The germline V gene has CDR1 DFQATT and CDR2 SNEGSKA (reference sequence). The CDR3 runs 13 residues. CDR3 DNA, as far as it was read: TGCAGTGCCCCCCCCACAGGGTACTACGAG. Amino acid sequence: CSAPPTGYYE. The complete CDR3 reads CSAPPTGYYEQYF.

This clone was observed a handful of times. The missing CDR3 end, 3 residues past where the read stops, is filled in from the germline J gene. The chain couples TRBV19 to TRBJ2-7, with D hard to call. The CDR3 contains 14 residues. Between the trimmed V and J ends, which lost 2 bases and 6 bases, there was a span of 14 bases. Germline loops: CDR1 LNHDA, CDR2 SQIVND (reference sequence). The CDR3 DNA, read in part, is TGTGCCAGTAGTATATGGCAGGAGCCCTCCGAG. Protein: CASSIWQEPSE. The CDR3 in its entirety is CASSIWQEPSEQYF.

The table lists this clone with many counts. Coverage ceases 3 residues before the CDR3 finishes, and the germline J gene fills in the end. The chain has TRBV5-1 and TRBJ2-7, with D tentatively TRBD1 (6 bases). Looked up from germline, CDR1 is SGHRS and CDR2 is YFSETQ. The CDR3 covers 13 residues. Trimming left V 4 bases short and J 3 bases short, with 11 bases between. The CDR3 DNA, read in part, is TGCGCCAGCAGCCCCCCGGACAGCTACGAG. It encodes CASSPPDSYE. The complete CDR3 reads CASSPPDSYEQYF.

This clone was found many times. Read data end 3 residues before the CDR3 end; the end is taken from the germline J gene. The chain employs TRBV7-3 and TRBJ2-7; 8 nucleotides match TRBD1. The CDR3 consists of 14 residues. Unmatched junction bases numbered 4, after V lost 2 bases and J lost 4 bases. Germline loops: CDR1 SGHTA, CDR2 FQGTGA. The DNA read from the CDR3 is TGTGCCAGCAGCTTAGGGACAGGCGCGTACGAG. This gives the protein CASSLGTGAYE. The CDR3 as a whole reads CASSLGTGAYEQYF. Using reference TRBV7-3 and TRBJ2-7 for the parts outside the CDR3, the full variable domain is GAGVSQTPSNKVTEKGKYVELRCDPISGHTALYWYRQSLGQGPEFLIYFQGTGAADDSGLPNDRFFAVRPEGSVSTLKIQRTERGDSAVYLCASSLGTGAYEQYFGPGTRLTVT.

This clone was counted a few times. Read sequence stops 3 residues before the CDR3 end, and the germline J gene provides the missing end. The genes are TRBV6-1 and TRBJ2-2; D may be TRBD1 (5 bases). The germline CDR1 and CDR2 sequences are MNHNS and SASEGT. This CDR3 spans 17 amino acids. Trimming pared 0 bases from V and 0 bases from J, leaving 11 bases between. CDR3 bases read: TGTGCCAGCAGTGAAGCCGGGCAGGGCGCGAACACCGGGGAG. As protein: CASSEAGQGANTGE. The entire CDR3 protein reads CASSEAGQGANTGELFF.

Comment on this clone: The read stops 3 residues short of the end of the CDR3; the missing end is completed from the germline J gene. The chain joins TRBV19 to TRBJ2-7; the match to TRBD1 covers 7 bases. Germline CDR1 reads LNHDA; CDR2 reads SQIVND (reference sequence). The CDR3 has 13 residues. The ends lost 4 bases at V and 6 bases at J; junction bases unmatched: 6. CDR3 loop: CASSRQGSGEQYF. The CDR3 DNA, read in part, is TGTGCCAGTAGTAGACAGGGCAGCGGCGAG.

Remarks on this clone: Read coverage stops 3 residues before the CDR3 terminus; the germline J gene supplies the remainder. V and J are TRBV7-6 and TRBJ2-3; 9 positions match TRBD2. The CDR3 is 16 residues long. Germline loops: CDR1 SGHVS, CDR2 FNYEAQ. The J segment lost 6 bases and the V segment lost 1 base, leaving 8 bases of the junction unmatched. CDR3 in amino acids: CASSLESSGVSDTQYF. The sequenced CDR3 bases are TGTGCCAGCAGCTTAGAGTCTAGCGGGGTAAGCGATACG. The full variable domain, its missing parts supplied by reference TRBV7-6 and TRBJ2-3, is GAGVSQSPRYKVTKRGQDVALRCDPISGHVSLYWYRQALGQGPEFLTYFNYEAQQDKSGLPNDRFSAERPEGSISTLTIQRTEQRDSAMYRCASSLESSGVSDTQYFGPGTRLTVL.

The sample holds many counts of this clone. The CDR3 end falls 3 residues outside the read, so it is completed with the germline J gene. V usage is TRBV12-3 or TRBV12-4 and J usage is TRBJ1-6, with D perhaps matching TRBD1 (6 bases). The CDR3 extends over 14 amino acids. The V and J ends lost 8 bases and 5 bases respectively, with 13 bases between them. The DNA read from the CDR3 is TGTGCCAGCGGCAGGACAGAGAATAATTCACCC. The encoded protein is CASGRTENNSP. The whole CDR3 sequence reads CASGRTENNSPLHF.

Comment on this clone: The read ends 3 residues shy of where the CDR3 ends; the end is completed using the germline J gene. V is TRBV7-9 and J is TRBJ2-5; no definite D call. Looked up from germline, CDR1 is SEHNR and CDR2 is FQNEAQ (reference sequence). V lost 0 bases, J lost 3 bases, and 5 bases lay in between. The CDR3 is 13 residues long. CDR3 DNA, as far as it was read: TGTGCCAGCAGCTTAGCAGAGGAAGAGACC. This codes for CASSLAEEET. The entire CDR3 is CASSLAEEETQYF.

Many counts were recorded for this clone. The read comes to an end 3 residues before the CDR3 does, leaving the germline J gene to fill in the end. The rearrangement uses TRBV23-1 and TRBJ2-7, with 8 bases identical to TRBD2. TRBV23-1 counts as an open reading frame of uncertain function. The CDR3 consists of 13 residues. V gave up 4 bases and J gave up 6 bases; unmatched junction bases: 5. CDR3 sequence: CASSLGGEPEQYF. The CDR3 bases that were read are TGCGCCAGCAGTCTCGGGGGGGAGCCCGAG.

This clone occurred many times. The read ends 3 residues before the CDR3 terminus; that terminus is restored from the germline J gene. The chain recombines TRBV18 with TRBJ2-5; 10 nucleotides agree with TRBD2. The junction had 5 bases not matched to a gene; V was cut back by 3 bases and J by 1 base. Germline CDR1 is KGHSH and CDR2 is LQKENI. The CDR3 length is 16 residues. CDR3 residues: CASSPWLAGAQETQYF. The CDR3 bases that were read are TGTGCCAGCTCACCTTGGCTAGCGGGGGCCCAAGAGACC.

Only a few counts were recorded for this clone. The covered CDR3 bases are TGCAGTGCCGAGGGTCCAGGGAAAGAGACC. Its protein is CSAEGPGKET. The full CDR3 protein reads CSAEGPGKETQYF. V and J are TRBV20-1 and TRBJ2-5, with D perhaps TRBD1 or TRBD2 (5 bases each). The read finishes 3 residues shy of the CDR3 end, and the germline J gene is used to complete it. The CDR3 extends over 13 amino acids. Germline CDR1 reads DFQATT; CDR2 reads SNEGSKA (reference sequence). The V gene lost 6 bases and the J gene lost 3 bases, with 14 bases spanning the gap.

This clone was counted a few times. The sequence runs out 3 residues before the end of the CDR3; the remainder is reconstructed from the germline J gene. J is TRBJ2-5 and V is TRBV19; D unresolved. V lost 3 bases to trimming and J lost 1 base, with 6 bases between them. This CDR3 contains 13 residues. Germline V gives CDR1 LNHDA, CDR2 SQIVND (reference sequence). CDR3 bases read: TGTGCCAGTAGTATTAGTTCCCAAGAGACC. Protein sequence: CASSISSQET. The CDR3 in its entirety is CASSISSQETQYF. The variable domain in full, completed from reference TRBV19 and TRBJ2-5, reads DGGITQSPKYLFRKEGQNVTLSCEQNLNHDAMYWYRQDPGQGLRLIYYSQIVNDFQKGDIAEGYSVSREKKESFPLTVTSAQKNPTAFYLCASSISSQETQYFGPGTRLLVL.

As for this clone: Read data end 3 residues before the CDR3 end; the end is taken from the germline J gene. This rearrangement joins TRBV2 to TRBJ2-2; possible D gene TRBD2, 5 bases. V lost 3 bases, J lost 4 bases, and 15 bases lay in between. The CDR3 contains 16 residues. Germline CDR1 SNHLY, CDR2 FYNNEI. The chain's CDR3 is CASSDISLALTGELFF. CDR3 DNA, as far as it was read: TGTGCCAGCAGTGATATTTCGCTAGCTCTCACCGGGGAG.

This clone was picked up many times. With the read ending 3 residues before the CDR3 end, the germline J gene is used to fill in that end. The gene calls are TRBV18 and TRBJ1-5, with a tentative D call TRBD1 (5 bases). V was cut by 3 bases and J by 5 bases, with 14 bases left in between. This CDR3 has 15 residues. Germline V gene lookup returns CDR1 KGHSH and CDR2 LQKENI. CDR3 amino acids: CASSPDRSLYQPQHF. The covered CDR3 bases are TGTGCCAGCTCACCCGACAGATCTCTATATCAGCCC.

This clone was seen repeatedly, ten times or more. The CDR3 end lies 3 residues beyond the end of the read and is filled in from the germline J gene. This chain links TRBV20-1 with TRBJ1-1; the match to TRBD1 covers 7 bases. With 6 bases clipped from V and 3 bases from J, the junction kept 7 bases outside the gene matches. Germline V gives CDR1 DFQATT, CDR2 SNEGSKA (reference sequence). This CDR3 comprises 13 residues. The CDR3 loop reads CSAPRGRDTEAFF. CDR3 DNA (partial): TGCAGTGCCCCAAGGGGGCGCGACACTGAA.